This entry features one T cell receptor beta chain sequence. No antigen is known for it. The data were obtained in a study of CD8 T cells in Susac syndrome. General study results and limits: Clonal expansion was missing from Susac syndrome CD4+ T cell repertoires.

Random hexamers were used to reverse transcribe 0.5 to 1 ug of RNA. With immunoSEQ multiplex PCR, TCR beta CDR3 was amplified across 54 Vbeta and 13 Jbeta. TCRdb reprocessed the immunoSEQ multiplex PCR reads with MiXCR, giving one entry per CDR3 protein. Found here are some 160,000 distinct CDR3 sequences, around 94% of them singletons; the top ten hold approximately 0.11%. There are 15 residues in the CDR3. V dropped 2 bases and J dropped 0 bases, with 8 bases sitting between them. The germline V gene has CDR1 SGHAT and CDR2 FQNNGV. The receptor's source is a human donor with Susac syndrome. Specimen: CD4+ T cells from PBMCs. J is TRBJ1-5 and V is TRBV11-2, with D possibly matching TRBD1 (6 bases). CDR3 DNA sequence: TGTGCCAGCAGCTTAAGCAGGGGTAGCAATCAGCCCCAGCATTTT. Translating it yields CASSLSRGSNQPQHF. The complete variable domain, with remaining parts taken from reference TRBV11-2 and TRBJ1-5, reads EAGVAQSPRYKIIEKRQSVAFWCNPISGHATLYWYQQILGQGPKLLIQFQNNGVVDDSQLPKDRFSAERLKGVDSTLKIQPAKLEDSAVYLCASSLSRGSNQPQHFGDGTRLSIL.